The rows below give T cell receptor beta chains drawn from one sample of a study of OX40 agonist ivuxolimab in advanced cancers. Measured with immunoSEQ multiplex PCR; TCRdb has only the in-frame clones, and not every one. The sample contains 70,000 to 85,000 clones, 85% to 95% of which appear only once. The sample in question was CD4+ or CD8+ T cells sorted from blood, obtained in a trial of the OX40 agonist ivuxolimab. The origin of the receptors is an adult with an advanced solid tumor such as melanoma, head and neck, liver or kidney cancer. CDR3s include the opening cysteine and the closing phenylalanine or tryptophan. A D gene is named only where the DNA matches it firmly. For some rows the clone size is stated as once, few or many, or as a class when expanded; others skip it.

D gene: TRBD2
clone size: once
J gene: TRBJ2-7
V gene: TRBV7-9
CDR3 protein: CASSFQGLAEEQYF
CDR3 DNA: TGTGCCAGCAGCTTCCAAGGACTAGCGGAAGAGCAGTACTTC

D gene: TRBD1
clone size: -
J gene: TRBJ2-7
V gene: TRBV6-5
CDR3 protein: CATALNAGGDEQYF
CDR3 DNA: TGTGCCACCGCCTTAAACGCAGGGGGCGACGAGCAGTACTTC

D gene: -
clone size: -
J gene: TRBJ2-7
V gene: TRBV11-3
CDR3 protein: CASSPRTARSYEQYF
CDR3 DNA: TGTGCCAGCAGCCCTAGGACAGCGCGGTCCTACGAGCAGTACTTC

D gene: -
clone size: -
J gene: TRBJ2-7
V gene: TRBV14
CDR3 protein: CASSQVPAASSYEQYF
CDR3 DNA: TGTGCCAGCAGCCAAGTACCAGCGGCCAGCTCCTACGAGCAGTACTTC

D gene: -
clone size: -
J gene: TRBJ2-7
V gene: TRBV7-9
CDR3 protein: CASSGKPGLYEQYF
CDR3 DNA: TGTGCCAGCAGCGGAAAACCGGGACTGTACGAGCAGTACTTC

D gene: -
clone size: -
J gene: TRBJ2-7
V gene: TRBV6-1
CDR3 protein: CASSETWGAYEQYF
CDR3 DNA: TGTGCCAGCAGCGAAACCTGGGGCGCCTACGAGCAGTACTTC

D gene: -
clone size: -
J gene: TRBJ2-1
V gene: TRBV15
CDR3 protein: CATSRPRGTEQFF
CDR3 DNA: TGTGCCACCAGCAGACCCCGAGGGACAGAGCAGTTCTTC

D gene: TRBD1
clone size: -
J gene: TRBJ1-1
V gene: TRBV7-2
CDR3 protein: CASSIQTYTGQLNTEAFF
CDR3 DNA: TGTGCCAGCAGCATACAAACCTATACGGGACAGCTGAACACTGAAGCTTTCTTT

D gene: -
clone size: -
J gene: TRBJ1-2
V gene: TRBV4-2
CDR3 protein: CASSPARQSNYGYTF
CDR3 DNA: TGTGCCAGCAGCCCAGCTCGACAGTCTAACTATGGCTACACCTTC

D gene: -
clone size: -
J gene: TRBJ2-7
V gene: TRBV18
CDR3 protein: CASSPLDRFSVYEQYF
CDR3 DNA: TGTGCCAGCTCACCACTAGACAGGTTCTCTGTATACGAGCAGTACTTC

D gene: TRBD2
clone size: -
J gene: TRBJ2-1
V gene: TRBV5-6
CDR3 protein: CASSAGTSLAEQFF
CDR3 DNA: TGTGCCAGCAGCGCGGGGACTAGTTTGGCTGAGCAGTTCTTC

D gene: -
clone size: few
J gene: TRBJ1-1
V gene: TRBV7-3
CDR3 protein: CASSLSLGLGTEAFF
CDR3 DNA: TGTGCCAGCAGCTTAAGTTTGGGGCTAGGGACTGAAGCTTTCTTT

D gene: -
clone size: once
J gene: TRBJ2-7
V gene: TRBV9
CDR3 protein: CASGVGFHEQYF
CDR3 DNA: TGTGCCAGCGGGGTCGGTTTCCACGAGCAGTACTTC

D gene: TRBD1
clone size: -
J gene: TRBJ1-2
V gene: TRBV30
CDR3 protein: CAWNRGTGEGYTF
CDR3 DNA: TGTGCCTGGAACAGAGGGACAGGGGAAGGCTACACCTTC

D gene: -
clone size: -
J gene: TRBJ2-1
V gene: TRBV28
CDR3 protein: CASTVTRWERSNNEQFF
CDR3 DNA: TGTGCCAGCACCGTCACCCGATGGGAGCGGTCCAACAATGAGCAGTTCTTC

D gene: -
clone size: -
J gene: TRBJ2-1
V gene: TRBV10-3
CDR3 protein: CAISESGPNNEQFF
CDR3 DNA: TGTGCCATCAGTGAAAGCGGACCAAACAATGAGCAGTTCTTC

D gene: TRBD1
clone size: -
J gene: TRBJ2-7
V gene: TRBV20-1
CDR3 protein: CSANRGDEQYF
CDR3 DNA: TGCAGTGCTAACAGGGGAGACGAGCAGTACTTC